This entry lists 25 T cell receptor beta chains sequenced from one sample in a study of shared clonotypes between healthy human individuals. Only in-frame clones appear in the TCRdb table, and some are missing; sequencing was by immunoSEQ multiplex PCR. The sample consists of about 2.3 million clones, 80% to 95% of them appearing once. The material sequenced was naive CD4+ T cells from PBMCs. Subset meaning: CD45RA+ positively selected. Every receptor here comes from a man between 18 and 35 years old in good health. Some clones in this sample may be carry-over from other donors' samples.

The CDR3 here is CARAIPSTRGRREQYF. For the CDR3, the DNA is TGTGCCAGGGCTATTCCATCGACCAGGGGGCGGCGCGAGCAGTACTTC. The chain links TRBV2 to TRBJ2-7, with 8 bases lining up with TRBD1. This CDR3 region has 16 residues. Germline V lookup: CDR1 SNHLY, CDR2 FYNNEI. Trimming removed 9 bases from V and 6 bases from J; junction bases left unmatched: 19.

The DNA for the CDR3 is TGTGCCAGCAGTGGTGGGGGGTACACTGAAGCTTTCTTT. Its protein is CASSGGGYTEAFF. This chain uses TRBV25-1 with TRBJ1-1, with a weak D call TRBD1 (5 bases). The V gene lost 4 bases and the J gene lost 3 bases, with 9 bases spanning the gap. This CDR3 has 13 amino acids. Germline-derived CDR1 and CDR2 are MGHDK and SYGVNS.

This clone was observed a handful of times. The chain couples TRBV15 to TRBJ1-1; 10 bases are shared with TRBD1. Trimming took 2 bases from V and 4 from J; bases not matched to a gene: 7. The germline V gene encodes CDR1 LNHNV and CDR2 YYDKDF (reference sequence). The CDR3 is 16 residues long. This CDR3 reads CATSRIGQGVTTEAFF. For the CDR3, the DNA is TGTGCCACCAGCAGAATAGGACAGGGGGTAACCACTGAAGCTTTCTTT.

This rearrangement joins TRBV19 to TRBJ2-3, with 8 bases fitting TRBD1. The trim removed 4 bases at V and 2 bases at J, leaving 5 bases unmatched. In germline, CDR1 is LNHDA, CDR2 SQIVND (reference sequence). The CDR3 length is 15 residues. DNA of the CDR3: TGTGCCAGTAGTAAACGACAGGGGCCCACAGATACGCAGTATTTT. Its translation: CASSKRQGPTDTQYF.

The genes are TRBV7-9 and TRBJ2-1; D may be TRBD1 or TRBD2 (5 bases each). Trimming took 3 bases from V and 10 from J, leaving 10 bases between them. CDR1 is SEHNR and CDR2 is FQNEAQ in the germline V gene (reference sequence). CDR3 size: 12 residues. The DNA of the CDR3 is TGTGCCAGCAGCTTCTCTTGGGGGGAGCAGTTCTTC. Encoded protein: CASSFSWGEQFF.

The rearrangement links TRBV15 to TRBJ1-2, with TRBD1 as a possible D gene (6 bases). CDR3 size: 13 residues. The germline V and J ends were trimmed by 6 bases and 8 bases, with 16 bases remaining between them. CDR1 is LNHNV, CDR2 YYDKDF, per germline (reference sequence). CDR3 sequence (DNA): TGTGCCACCAGTATCGACAGGAAGGCCGGCTACACCTTC. The encoded protein is CATSIDRKAGYTF. Full variable domain (rest looked up from reference TRBV15 and TRBJ1-2): DAMVIQNPRYQVTQFGKPVTLSCSQTLNHNVMYWYQQKSSQAPKLLFHYYDKDFNNEADTPDNFQSRRPNTSFCFLDIRSPGLGDTAMYLCATSIDRKAGYTFGSGTRLTVV.

The rearrangement links TRBV19 to TRBJ2-5, with a possible D match to TRBD2 (6 bases). Germline assignment: CDR1 LNHDA and CDR2 SQIVND (reference sequence). V dropped 5 bases and J dropped 0 bases, with 13 bases sitting between them. There are 15 residues in the CDR3. The CDR3 bases are TGTGCCAGTAGTCCGGGACTCCAGTACCAAGAGACCCAGTACTTC. Translating gives CASSPGLQYQETQYF.

This chain links TRBV2 with TRBJ1-5; 7 bases agree with TRBD1. The ends lost 2 bases at V and 4 bases at J; junction bases unmatched: 5. The CDR3 consists of 15 residues. CDR1 is SNHLY, CDR2 FYNNEI, per germline. In DNA, the CDR3 is TGTGCCAGCAGTGAATCAGGGGGGAAGAATCAGCCCCAGCATTTT. Translation gives CASSESGGKNQPQHF.

The rearrangement joins TRBV5-8 to TRBJ2-2; possibly TRBD2 for D (6 bases). Trimming cost V 4 bases and J 3 bases, with 13 bases left between them. Per the germline V gene, CDR1 is SGHTS and CDR2 is YDEGEE. The CDR3 is 15 residues long. In nucleotides, the CDR3 is TGTGCCAGCAGCCTCGTTAGCGGTCACACCGGGGAGCTGTTTTTT. The encoded protein is CASSLVSGHTGELFF.

V and J are TRBV27 and TRBJ1-2, with D possibly TRBD1 on 6 matching bases. The CDR3 covers 16 residues. Looked up from germline, CDR1 is MNHEY and CDR2 is SMNVEV (reference sequence). The V end lost 1 base, the J end lost 5 bases, and 17 bases lay between the germline ends. CDR3 in amino acids: CASSLYHPRTEYGYTF. CDR3 nucleotide sequence: TGTGCCAGCAGTTTATACCACCCGCGGACAGAATATGGCTACACCTTC.

This clone was seen once. J is TRBJ1-2 and V is TRBV28; TRBD1 agrees at 7 bases. The CDR3 consists of 15 residues. The germline V gene has CDR1 MDHEN and CDR2 SYDVKM. V dropped 1 base and J dropped 4; count of bases not matched to a gene: 6. CDR3 DNA sequence: TGTGCCAGCAGTTTATCGGTCAGGGGGGGCTATGGCTACACCTTC. Amino acid sequence: CASSLSVRGGYGYTF.

This rearrangement joins TRBV7-2 to TRBJ1-2; TRBD1 might be the D (5 bases). CDR3 length: 13 residues. V lost 3 bases and J 10 bases, leaving 15 bases between the germline ends. Germline CDR1 and CDR2: SGHTA and FQGNSA. The chain's CDR3 is CASSFLRTQVYTF. CDR3 DNA: TGTGCCAGCAGCTTTCTCCGGACACAAGTCTACACCTTC. Filled out from reference TRBV7-2 and TRBJ1-2, the complete variable domain reads GAGVSQSPSNKVTEKGKDVELRCDPISGHTALYWYRQSLGQGLEFLIYFQGNSAPDKSGLPSDRFSAERTGGSVSTLTIQRTQQEDSAVYLCASSFLRTQVYTFGSGTRLTVV.

This chain links TRBV13 with TRBJ2-7, with a weak D call TRBD1 (7 bases). The CDR3 extends over 14 amino acids. V lost 5 bases and J lost 0, with 11 bases in between. CDR1 and CDR2 (germline): PRHDT, FYEKMQ (reference sequence). The DNA for the CDR3 is TGTGCCAGCAGCACGGGGGACAGCTCCTACGAGCAGTACTTC. Its translation is CASSTGDSSYEQYF.

This rearrangement joins TRBV5-1 to TRBJ2-2; D gene ambiguous. CDR3 length: 14 residues. The germline V and J ends were trimmed by 6 bases and 2 bases, with 11 bases remaining between them. The germline CDR1 and CDR2 sequences are SGHRS and YFSETQ. The CDR3 here is CASKSGSNTGELFF. CDR3 nucleotide sequence: TGCGCCAGCAAGAGTGGGTCTAACACCGGGGAGCTGTTTTTT.

The chain has TRBV5-6 and TRBJ2-1; perhaps TRBD1 as D (6 bases). In germline, CDR1 is SGHDT, CDR2 YYEEEE. Trimming shortened V by 6 bases and J by 7 bases, and 20 bases separated the two germline ends. The CDR3 length is 15 residues. CDR3 in DNA: TGTGCCAGCACCACTTTAGGGGGTAGGTGGAATGAGCAGTTCTTC. Translation: CASTTLGGRWNEQFF.

The rearrangement joins TRBV10-3 to TRBJ2-3; 7 bases match TRBD2. The CDR3 runs to 16 residues. J lost 4 bases, V lost 0 bases, and 7 bases had no gene match. Germline V gene data show CDR1 as ENHRY and CDR2 as SYGVKD. The CDR3 protein is CAISESSSGRADTQYF. In nucleotides, the CDR3 is TGTGCCATCAGTGAGTCCTCCTCGGGGAGGGCAGATACGCAGTATTTT.

The CDR3, as DNA: TGCGCCAGCAGCAAGGAGGTCGGGGGACAGCCCCAGCATTTT. Its protein is CASSKEVGGQPQHF. The rearrangement links TRBV5-1 to TRBJ1-5; D is possibly TRBD1 (5 bases). The germline gives CDR1 SGHRS, CDR2 YFSETQ. Trimming stripped 4 bases from V and 7 bases from J, with 15 bases between. The CDR3 is made up of 14 amino acids.

The chain joins TRBV5-8 to TRBJ2-3; 10 bases are shared with TRBD2. CDR3 length: 17 amino acids. V gave up 1 base and J gave up 0 bases; unmatched junction bases: 5. The germline V gene has CDR1 SGHTS and CDR2 YDEGEE. The CDR3 protein is CASSLTPTSGSTDTQYF. The CDR3 bases are TGTGCCAGCAGCTTGACTCCGACTAGCGGGAGCACAGATACGCAGTATTTT.

The chain employs TRBV27 and TRBJ1-2; D is possibly TRBD1 (5 bases). Trimming stripped 4 bases from V and 10 bases from J, with 16 bases between. The CDR3 sequence is 13 residues long. The V gene's germline CDR1 is MNHEY and CDR2 SMNVEV (reference sequence). Here the CDR3 DNA reads TGTGCCAGCAGTTCCCTATCGGGGACTGACTACACCTTC. It is translated as CASSSLSGTDYTF.

V is TRBV5-1 and J is TRBJ1-2; D possibly corresponds to TRBD1 (5 bases). This CDR3 is built from 14 residues. The germline CDR1 and CDR2 sequences are SGHRS and YFSETQ. Trimming took off 1 base at V and 8 bases at J, with 15 bases between the two ends. The CDR3 spells CASSLYGAGEGYTF. The CDR3 region has the DNA TGCGCCAGCAGCTTGTATGGGGCCGGGGAGGGCTACACCTTC.

J is TRBJ2-7 and V is TRBV7-9; D is ambiguous. CDR1 is SEHNR, CDR2 FQNEAQ, per germline (reference sequence). This CDR3 is built from 15 residues. Trimming took off 1 base at V and 2 bases at J, with 12 bases between the two ends. The CDR3 sequence is CASSLGSAATYEQYF. DNA for the CDR3: TGTGCCAGCAGCTTAGGGTCGGCAGCAACCTACGAGCAGTACTTC.

The chain carries TRBV7-9 and TRBJ1-4, with 10 bases fitting TRBD1. The V segment lost 3 bases and the J segment 8 bases; nucleotides outside the gene matches: 3. The CDR3 extends over 14 amino acids. Germline V gene data show CDR1 as SEHNR and CDR2 as FQNEAQ (reference sequence). The CDR3 loop is CASSFRQGAEKLFF. Written as DNA, the CDR3 is TGTGCCAGCAGCTTCCGACAGGGGGCAGAAAAACTGTTTTTT.

CDR3 nucleotide sequence: TGTGCCAGCACCCTCAGCGGGAGCCTCACCGGGGAGCTGTTTTTT. Its protein is CASTLSGSLTGELFF. V and J are TRBV2 and TRBJ2-2; 8 nucleotides line up with TRBD2. Germline V gives CDR1 SNHLY, CDR2 FYNNEI. Trimming took 7 bases from V and 4 from J; bases not matched to a gene: 8. The CDR3 contains 15 residues.

In this sample, this clone turned up once. This rearrangement joins TRBV19 to TRBJ1-2, with TRBD1 matching over 7 bases. Germline V lookup: CDR1 LNHDA, CDR2 SQIVND (reference sequence). Losses at the gene ends were 7 bases for V and 8 bases for J; bases not matched to a gene: 19. The CDR3 consists of 16 residues. The CDR3 sequence: CASTRQGSAGSAGYTF. CDR3 DNA sequence: TGTGCCAGTACCCGACAGGGTTCAGCAGGATCCGCAGGCTACACCTTC.

The V gene is TRBV11-2, the J gene TRBJ2-3, with 10 bases matching TRBD2. CDR1 and CDR2 (germline): SGHAT, FQNNGV. The CDR3 length is 17 residues. V shed 4 bases and J 7 bases; nucleotides not matched to a gene: 14. CDR3 nucleotides: TGTGCCAGCAGCTCTGCCGGCCTAGCGGGAGTTTATCATACGCAGTATTTT. Its protein product is CASSSAGLAGVYHTQYF. Variable domain in full (rest from reference TRBV11-2 and TRBJ2-3): EAGVAQSPRYKIIEKRQSVAFWCNPISGHATLYWYQQILGQGPKLLIQFQNNGVVDDSQLPKDRFSAERLKGVDSTLKIQPAKLEDSAVYLCASSSAGLAGVYHTQYFGPGTRLTVL.